Included here is one T cell receptor beta chain sequence, with context. The antigen remains unidentified. Over several immunoSEQ plates, each subset's genomic DNA was distributed in even portions. The data were produced by immunoSEQ multiplex PCR, yet TCRdb's version contains in-frame clones alone and is incomplete. The repertoire consists of more than 2 million clones, with 85% to 95% occurring once and the leading ten covering more than 0.1%. These data come from a study of shared clonotypes between healthy human individuals. As for the study in general: Samples came from a couple of female and a few male donors aged 18 to 49.

Whole-study findings and limits: Among donors, the sharing of clonotypes was expected to be influenced by sequencing depth. Blood was the sole source, and tissue repertoires probably differ.

Trimming took off 4 bases at V and 6 bases at J, with 12 bases between the two ends. Germline CDR1 reads SQVTM; CDR2 reads ANQGSEA. The CDR3 runs to 12 residues. The material sequenced was naive CD4+ T cells sorted from blood. Described subset: CD45RA+ positively selected. This receptor was obtained from a man aged 18 to 30 in good health. V usage is TRBV29-1 and J usage is TRBJ1-2; D remains ambiguous. CDR3: CSVGEPTNGYTF. CDR3 sequence (DNA): TGCAGCGTTGGGGAACCAACCAATGGCTACACCTTC.